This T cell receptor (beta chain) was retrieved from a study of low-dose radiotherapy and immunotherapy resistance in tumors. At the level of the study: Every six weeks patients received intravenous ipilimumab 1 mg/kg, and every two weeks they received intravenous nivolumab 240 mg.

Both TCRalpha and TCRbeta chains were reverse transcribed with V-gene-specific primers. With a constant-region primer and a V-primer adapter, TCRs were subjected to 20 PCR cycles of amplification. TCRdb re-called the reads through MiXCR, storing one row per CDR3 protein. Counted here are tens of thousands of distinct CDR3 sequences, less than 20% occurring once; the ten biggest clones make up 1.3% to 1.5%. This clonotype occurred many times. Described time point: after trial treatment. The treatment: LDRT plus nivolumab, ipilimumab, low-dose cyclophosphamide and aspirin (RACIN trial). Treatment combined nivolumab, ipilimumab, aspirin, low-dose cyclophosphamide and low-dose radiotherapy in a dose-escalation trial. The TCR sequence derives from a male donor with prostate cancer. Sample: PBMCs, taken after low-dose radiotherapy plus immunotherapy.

The chain's CDR3 is CASSFWGRGYEQYF. The CDR3 region has the DNA TGTGCCAGCAGTTTCTGGGGGCGCGGGTACGAGCAGTACTTC. The rearrangement uses TRBV28 and TRBJ2-7, with D tentatively TRBD1 (6 bases). Germline CDR1 MDHEN, CDR2 SYDVKM. The CDR3 is 14 residues long. Trimming removed 3 bases at V and 4 bases at J, with 13 bases between.